The 9 T cell receptor beta chains below all came from one sample that was sequenced in a study of shared clonotypes between healthy human individuals. Assay used: immunoSEQ multiplex PCR; TCRdb lists only in-frame clones, some missing. The data show 550,000 to 850,000 clones, under 80% seen once. Source material: memory CD4+ T cells sorted from blood. Regarding subset: CD45RA-negative fraction. All receptors come from a woman between 25 and 40 years old in good health.

In its sample, this clone was seen a few times. The chain recombines TRBV7-2 with TRBJ1-3; 7 bases fit TRBD1. J gave up 2 bases and V 5 bases, and 6 bases lay outside the gene matches. The CDR3 consists of 15 residues. CDR1 is SGHTA, CDR2 FQGNSA, per germline. CDR3 protein: CASSAWTGTGNTIYF. DNA of the CDR3: TGTGCCAGCAGCGCCTGGACAGGTACTGGAAACACCATATATTTT.

The rearrangement links TRBV4-2 to TRBJ2-1; 7 bases map to TRBD2. J was trimmed by 0 bases and V by 3 bases; bases with no gene match: 8. CDR3 length: 17 residues. The germline CDR1 and CDR2 sequences are LGHNA and YNFKEQ. The CDR3 is CASSHPQRGSSYNEQFF. In nucleotides, the CDR3 is TGTGCCAGCAGCCACCCCCAGCGGGGTAGCTCCTACAATGAGCAGTTCTTC.

This chain connects TRBV11-3 to TRBJ2-3; D is unresolved. V was pared by 3 bases and J by 5 bases, with 6 bases between. Germline CDR1 reads SGHNT; CDR2 reads YENEEA. The CDR3 is made up of 12 amino acids. The CDR3, as DNA: TGTGCCAGCAGCTTTGGGGAAGATACGCAGTATTTT. Translation gives CASSFGEDTQYF.

The gene calls are TRBV5-1 and TRBJ2-5; 8 bases are a match to TRBD2. The V segment lost 1 base and the J segment 4 bases; nucleotides outside the gene matches: 12. The germline V gene has CDR1 SGHRS and CDR2 YFSETQ. This CDR3 has 17 amino acids. The CDR3 protein is CASSLLPLAGDRETQYF. Here the CDR3 DNA reads TGCGCCAGCAGCTTGCTCCCTCTAGCGGGTGATCGAGAGACCCAGTACTTC. Full variable domain (outside the CDR3, taken from reference TRBV5-1 and TRBJ2-5): KAGVTQTPRYLIKTRGQQVTLSCSPISGHRSVSWYQQTPGQGLQFLFEYFSETQRNKGNFPGRFSGRQFSNSRSEMNVSTLELGDSALYLCASSLLPLAGDRETQYFGPGTRLLVL.

J is TRBJ2-7 and V is TRBV7-8; TRBD1 matches 12 bases. The CDR3 has 19 residues. The V gene's germline CDR1 is SGHVS and CDR2 FQNEAQ. Losses at the gene ends were 4 bases for V and 4 bases for J; bases not matched to a gene: 17. This CDR3 reads CASSSVPGQGAATVYEQYF. CDR3 bases: TGTGCCAGCAGCTCCGTCCCGGGACAGGGGGCGGCGACCGTATACGAGCAGTACTTC.

This chain links TRBV28 with TRBJ1-3; no clear D gene. Germline assignment: CDR1 MDHEN and CDR2 SYDVKM. V was trimmed by 7 bases and J by 0 bases, leaving 13 bases between them. This CDR3 comprises 15 residues. The DNA of the CDR3 is TGTGCCAGCATCCCCCAGCTCCGCTCTGGAAACACCATATATTTT. Translation: CASIPQLRSGNTIYF.

The chain employs TRBV29-1 and TRBJ2-1, with TRBD2 matching over 7 bases. The CDR3 totals 14 residues. J lost 7 bases, V lost 3 bases, and 9 bases had no gene match. The germline V gene encodes CDR1 SQVTM and CDR2 ANQGSEA. The CDR3 DNA sequence: TGCAGCGTTGACGGCGGGAGAGTAACAAATGAGCAGTTCTTC. Protein product: CSVDGGRVTNEQFF.

V gene TRBV27 combines with J gene TRBJ2-1, with D unclear. Trimming took 6 bases from V and 6 from J, leaving 9 bases between them. The CDR3 sequence is 12 residues long. Germline CDR1 and CDR2: MNHEY and SMNVEV (reference sequence). Written as DNA, the CDR3 is TGTGCCAGCAGCCGGTTAACCAATGAGCAGTTCTTC. Translated, it gives CASSRLTNEQFF.

The CDR3 here is CASSTAASGNTIYF. Written as DNA, the CDR3 is TGTGCCAGCAGTACGGCGGCCTCTGGAAACACCATATATTTT. J is TRBJ1-3 and V is TRBV5-4; D gene ambiguous. The CDR3 sequence is 14 residues long. V gave up 5 bases and J gave up 0 bases, with 9 bases separating them. Germline V gives CDR1 SGHNT, CDR2 YYREEE (reference sequence). The whole variable domain, filled in from reference TRBV5-4 and TRBJ1-3, reads ETGVTQSPTHLIKTRGQQVTLRCSSQSGHNTVSWYQQALGQGPQFIFQYYREEENGRGNFPPRFSGLQFPNYSSELNVNALELDDSALYLCASSTAASGNTIYFGEGSWLTVV.